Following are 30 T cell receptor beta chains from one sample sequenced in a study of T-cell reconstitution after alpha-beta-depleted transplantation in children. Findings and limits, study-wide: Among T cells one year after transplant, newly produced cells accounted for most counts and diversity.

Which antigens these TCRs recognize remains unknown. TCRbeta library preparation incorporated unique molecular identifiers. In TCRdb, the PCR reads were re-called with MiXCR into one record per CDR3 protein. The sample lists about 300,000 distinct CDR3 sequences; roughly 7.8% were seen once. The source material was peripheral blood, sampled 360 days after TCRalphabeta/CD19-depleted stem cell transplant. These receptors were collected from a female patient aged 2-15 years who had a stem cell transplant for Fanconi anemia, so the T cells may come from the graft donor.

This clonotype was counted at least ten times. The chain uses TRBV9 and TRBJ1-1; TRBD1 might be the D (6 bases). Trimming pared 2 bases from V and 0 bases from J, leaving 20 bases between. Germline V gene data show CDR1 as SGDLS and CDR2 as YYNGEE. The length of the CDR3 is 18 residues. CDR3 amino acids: CASSVGATTQGMNTEAFF. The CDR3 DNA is TGTGCCAGCAGCGTGGGAGCCACGACCCAGGGGATGAACACTGAAGCTTTCTTT.

The CDR3 loop reads CASSYSAGSGNTIYF. The CDR3 DNA reads TGTGCCAGCAGTTATTCCGCAGGCTCTGGAAACACCATATATTTT. The genes are TRBV6-5 and TRBJ1-3; unclear D gene. The length of the CDR3 is 15 residues. Germline-derived CDR1 and CDR2 are MNHEY and SVGAGI. Between the trimmed V and J ends, which lost 3 bases and 0 bases, there was a span of 9 bases.

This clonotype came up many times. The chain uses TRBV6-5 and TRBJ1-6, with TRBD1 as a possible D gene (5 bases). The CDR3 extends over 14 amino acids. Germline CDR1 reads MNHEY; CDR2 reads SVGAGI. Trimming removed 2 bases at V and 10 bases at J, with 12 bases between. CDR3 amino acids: CASSYRGVDSPLHF. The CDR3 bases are TGTGCCAGCAGTTACAGGGGTGTGGACTCACCCCTCCACTTT.

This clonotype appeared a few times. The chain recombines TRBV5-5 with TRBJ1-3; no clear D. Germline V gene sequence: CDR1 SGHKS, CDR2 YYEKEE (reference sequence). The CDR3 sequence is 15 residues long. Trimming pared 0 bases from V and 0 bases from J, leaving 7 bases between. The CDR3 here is CASSLEATSGNTIYF. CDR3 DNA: TGTGCCAGCAGCTTGGAGGCAACCTCTGGAAACACCATATATTTT.

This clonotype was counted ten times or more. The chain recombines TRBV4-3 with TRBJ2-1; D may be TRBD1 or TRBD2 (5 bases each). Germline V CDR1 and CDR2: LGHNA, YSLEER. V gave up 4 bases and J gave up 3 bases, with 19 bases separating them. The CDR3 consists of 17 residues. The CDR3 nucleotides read TGCGCCAGCAGCCCGATACCTGGGACGGAATACTACAATGAGCAGTTCTTC. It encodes CASSPIPGTEYYNEQFF.

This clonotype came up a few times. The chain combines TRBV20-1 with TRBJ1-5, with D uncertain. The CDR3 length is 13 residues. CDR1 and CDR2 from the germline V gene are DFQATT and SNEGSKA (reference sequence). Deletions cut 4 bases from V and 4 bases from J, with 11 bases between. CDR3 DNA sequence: TGCAGTGCTATACAAGAGGTAAATCAGCCCCAGCATTTT. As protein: CSAIQEVNQPQHF.

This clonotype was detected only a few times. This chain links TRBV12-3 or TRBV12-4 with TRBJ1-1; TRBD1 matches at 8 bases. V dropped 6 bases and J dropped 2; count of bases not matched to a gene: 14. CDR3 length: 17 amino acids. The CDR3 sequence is CASRWGGTGRQNTEAFF. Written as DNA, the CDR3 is TGTGCCAGCAGGTGGGGGGGGACAGGAAGACAAAACACTGAAGCTTTCTTT.

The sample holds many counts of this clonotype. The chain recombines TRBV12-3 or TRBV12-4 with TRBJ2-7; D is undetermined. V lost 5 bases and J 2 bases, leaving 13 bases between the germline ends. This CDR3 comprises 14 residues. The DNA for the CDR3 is TGTGCCAGCAGTCCTACTGACATCCCCTACGAGCAGTACTTC. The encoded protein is CASSPTDIPYEQYF.

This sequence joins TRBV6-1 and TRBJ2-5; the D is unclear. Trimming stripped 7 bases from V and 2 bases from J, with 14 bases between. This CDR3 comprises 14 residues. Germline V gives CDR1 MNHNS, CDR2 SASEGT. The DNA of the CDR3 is TGTGCCAGCACTAAAGGATGGCAGCAAGAGACCCAGTACTTC. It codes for CASTKGWQQETQYF.

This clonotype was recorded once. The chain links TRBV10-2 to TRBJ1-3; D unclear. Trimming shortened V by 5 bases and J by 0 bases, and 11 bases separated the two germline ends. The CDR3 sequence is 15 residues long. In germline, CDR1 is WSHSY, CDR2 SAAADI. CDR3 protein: CASSRHLYSGNTIYF. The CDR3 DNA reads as TGCGCCAGCAGTAGGCACCTTTACTCTGGAAACACCATATATTTT.

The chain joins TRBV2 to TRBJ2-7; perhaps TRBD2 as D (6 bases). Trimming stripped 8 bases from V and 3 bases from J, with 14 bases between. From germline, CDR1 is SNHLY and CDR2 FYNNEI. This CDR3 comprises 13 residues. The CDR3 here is CASAGLGDYEQYF. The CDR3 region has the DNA TGTGCCAGCGCGGGACTCGGCGACTACGAGCAGTACTTC.

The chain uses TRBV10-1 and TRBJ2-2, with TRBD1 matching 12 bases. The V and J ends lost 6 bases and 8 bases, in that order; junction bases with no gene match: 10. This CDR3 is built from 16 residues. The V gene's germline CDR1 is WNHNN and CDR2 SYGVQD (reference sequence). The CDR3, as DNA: TGCGCCAGCAGAGGAGCCGGGACAGGGGGCATGGGGGAGCTGTTTTTT. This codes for CASRGAGTGGMGELFF.

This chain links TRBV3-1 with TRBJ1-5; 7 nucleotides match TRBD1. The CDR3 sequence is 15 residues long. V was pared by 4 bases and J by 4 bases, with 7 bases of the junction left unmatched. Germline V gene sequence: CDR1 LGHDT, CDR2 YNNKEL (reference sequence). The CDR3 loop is CASSLGLQGNQPQHF. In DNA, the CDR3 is TGTGCCAGCAGCCTAGGACTACAGGGGAATCAGCCCCAGCATTTT.

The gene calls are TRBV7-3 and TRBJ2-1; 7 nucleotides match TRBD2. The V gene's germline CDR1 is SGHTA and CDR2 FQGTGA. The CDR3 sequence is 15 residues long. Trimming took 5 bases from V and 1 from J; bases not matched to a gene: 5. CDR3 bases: TGTGCCAGCAGCCCCCTTAGCGGGTCCTACAATGAGCAGTTCTTC. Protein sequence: CASSPLSGSYNEQFF.

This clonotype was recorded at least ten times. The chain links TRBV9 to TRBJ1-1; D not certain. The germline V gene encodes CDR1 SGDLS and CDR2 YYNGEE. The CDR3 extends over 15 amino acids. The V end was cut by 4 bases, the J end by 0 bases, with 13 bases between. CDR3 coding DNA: TGTGCCAGCAGCCCCCGGGCAGCCCTGAACACTGAAGCTTTCTTT. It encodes CASSPRAALNTEAFF.

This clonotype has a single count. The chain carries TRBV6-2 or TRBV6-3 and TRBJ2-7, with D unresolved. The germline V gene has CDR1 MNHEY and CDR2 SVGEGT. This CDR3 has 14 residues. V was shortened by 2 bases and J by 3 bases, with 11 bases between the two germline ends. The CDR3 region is CASSYNGPYYEQYF. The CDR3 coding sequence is TGTGCCAGCAGTTACAATGGGCCTTACTACGAGCAGTACTTC.

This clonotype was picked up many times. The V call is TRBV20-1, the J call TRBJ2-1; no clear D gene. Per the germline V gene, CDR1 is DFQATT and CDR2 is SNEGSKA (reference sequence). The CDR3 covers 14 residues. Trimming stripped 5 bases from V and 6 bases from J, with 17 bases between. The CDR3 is CSALSGVVSNEQFF. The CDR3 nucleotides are TGCAGTGCTTTGAGTGGGGTGGTGAGCAATGAGCAGTTCTTC.

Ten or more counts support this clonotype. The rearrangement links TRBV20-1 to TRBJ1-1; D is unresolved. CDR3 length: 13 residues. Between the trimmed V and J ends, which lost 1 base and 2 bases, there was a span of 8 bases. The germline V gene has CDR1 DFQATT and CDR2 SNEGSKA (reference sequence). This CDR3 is CSARADGNTEAFF. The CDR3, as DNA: TGCAGTGCTAGAGCGGACGGTAACACTGAAGCTTTCTTT.

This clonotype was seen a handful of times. DNA for the CDR3: TGCAGTGCCAGACAGGGAAGCGAGCAGTACGTC. It translates to CSARQGSEQYV. This rearrangement joins TRBV20-1 to TRBJ2-7, with 7 bases fitting TRBD1. The CDR3 is made up of 11 amino acids. Per the germline V gene, CDR1 is DFQATT and CDR2 is SNEGSKA (reference sequence). V lost 6 bases and J lost 6; bases outside the gene matches: 5.

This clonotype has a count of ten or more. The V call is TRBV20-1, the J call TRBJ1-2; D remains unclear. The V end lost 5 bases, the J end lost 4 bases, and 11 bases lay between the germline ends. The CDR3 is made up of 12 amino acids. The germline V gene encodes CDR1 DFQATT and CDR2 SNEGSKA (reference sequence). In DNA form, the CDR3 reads TGCAGTGCTTCAGGAGGGCCCTATGGCTACACCTTC. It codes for CSASGGPYGYTF.

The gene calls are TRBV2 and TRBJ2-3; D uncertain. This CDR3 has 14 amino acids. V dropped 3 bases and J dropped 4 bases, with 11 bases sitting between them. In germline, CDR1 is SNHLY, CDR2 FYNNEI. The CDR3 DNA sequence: TGTGCCAGCAGTGAGTATCACGGCGCAGATACGCAGTATTTT. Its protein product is CASSEYHGADTQYF.

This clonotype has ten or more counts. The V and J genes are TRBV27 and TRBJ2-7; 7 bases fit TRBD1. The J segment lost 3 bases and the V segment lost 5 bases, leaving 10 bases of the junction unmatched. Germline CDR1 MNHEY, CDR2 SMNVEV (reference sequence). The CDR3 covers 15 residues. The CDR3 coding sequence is TGTGCCAGCAGTCCGCAGGGGGTTGGAGTCTACGAGCAGTACGTC. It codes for CASSPQGVGVYEQYV.

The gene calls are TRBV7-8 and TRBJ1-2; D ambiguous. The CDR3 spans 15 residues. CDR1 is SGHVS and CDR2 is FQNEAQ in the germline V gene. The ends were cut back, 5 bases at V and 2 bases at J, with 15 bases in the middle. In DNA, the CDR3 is TGTGCCAGCAGCCCACCCCAGGATTGGAACTATGGCTACACCTTC. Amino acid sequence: CASSPPQDWNYGYTF.

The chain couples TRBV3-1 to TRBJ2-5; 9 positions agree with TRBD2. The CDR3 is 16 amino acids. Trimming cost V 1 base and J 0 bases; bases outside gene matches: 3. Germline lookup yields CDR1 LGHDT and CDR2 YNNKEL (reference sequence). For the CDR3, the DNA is TGTGCCAGCAGCCAAGGGGCGGGAGGGAACCAAGAGACCCAGTACTTC. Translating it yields CASSQGAGGNQETQYF.

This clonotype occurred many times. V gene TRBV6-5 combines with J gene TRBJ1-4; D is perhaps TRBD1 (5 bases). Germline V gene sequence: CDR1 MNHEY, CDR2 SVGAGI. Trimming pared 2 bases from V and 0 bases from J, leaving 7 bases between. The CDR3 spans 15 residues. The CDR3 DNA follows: TGTGCCAGCAGTTACGTGGGGGCAACTAATGAAAAACTGTTTTTT. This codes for CASSYVGATNEKLFF.

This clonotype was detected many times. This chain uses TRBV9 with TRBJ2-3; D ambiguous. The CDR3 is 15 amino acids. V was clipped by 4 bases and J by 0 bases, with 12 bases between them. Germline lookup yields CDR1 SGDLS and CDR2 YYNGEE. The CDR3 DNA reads TGTGCCAGCAGCCGCCAGGCCTCGAGCACAGATACGCAGTATTTT. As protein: CASSRQASSTDTQYF.

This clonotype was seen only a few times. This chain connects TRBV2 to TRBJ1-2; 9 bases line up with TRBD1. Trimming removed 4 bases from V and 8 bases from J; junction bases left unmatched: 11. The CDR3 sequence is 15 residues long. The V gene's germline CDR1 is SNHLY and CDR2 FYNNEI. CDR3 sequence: CASSGYPGQGGGYTF. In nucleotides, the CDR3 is TGTGCCAGCAGTGGGTACCCGGGACAGGGTGGAGGCTACACCTTC.

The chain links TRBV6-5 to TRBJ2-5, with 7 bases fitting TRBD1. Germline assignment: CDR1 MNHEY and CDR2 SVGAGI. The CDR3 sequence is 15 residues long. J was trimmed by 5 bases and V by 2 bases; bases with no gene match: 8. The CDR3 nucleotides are TGTGCCAGCAGTTACCACGACAGGGCGGTGGAGACCCAGTACTTC. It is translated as CASSYHDRAVETQYF.

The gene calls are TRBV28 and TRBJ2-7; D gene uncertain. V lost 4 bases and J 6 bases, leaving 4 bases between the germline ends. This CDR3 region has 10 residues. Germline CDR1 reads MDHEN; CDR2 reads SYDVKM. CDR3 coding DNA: TGTGCCAGCAGTTGGGGCGAGCAGTACTTC. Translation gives CASSWGEQYF.

The CDR3 loop reads CASSRDRQQKLFF. The DNA for the CDR3 is TGTGCCAGCAGTCGGGACAGGCAACAGAAACTGTTTTTT. The V call is TRBV6-2 or TRBV6-3, the J call TRBJ1-4; TRBD1 aligns across 8 bases. Germline V gene lookup returns CDR1 MNHEY and CDR2 SVGEGT. V was pared by 5 bases and J by 11 bases, with 7 bases of the junction left unmatched. The CDR3 is 13 amino acids.